Listed below are T cell receptor beta chains from one sample, sequenced in a study of blood T cell repertoires in COVID-19. Using immunoSEQ multiplex PCR, the repertoire was profiled, and TCRdb retains in-frame clones only, with some absent. The repertoire consists of around 220,000 clones, with more than 70% occurring once and the leading ten covering about 7.7%. Sequenced input: PBMCs or T cells enriched from blood (not recorded which). These receptors were taken from a woman in her thirties or forties with acute COVID-19. The CDR3 runs from the conserved cysteine through the conserved F or W. The D gene is left open where the match is weak. Clone size, where shown, is once, few, many, or a class for clones that have expanded.

j_call d_call clone_size v_call cdr3_nt cdr3_aa
TRBJ1-1 - - TRBV6-5 TGTGCCAGCAGCGACCTTTCCGGGTCCGGCACTGAAGCTTTCTTT CASSDLSGSGTEAFF
TRBJ1-5 TRBD1 - TRBV19 TGTGCCAGCCACTCAGGGGGCGCAGGGCAGCCCCAGCATTTT CASHSGGAGQPQHF
TRBJ2-2 - - TRBV6-5 TGTGCCAGCAGTTACTCGACAGTCCTAGCCGGGGAGCTGTTTTTT CASSYSTVLAGELFF
TRBJ2-3 TRBD2 once TRBV6-1 TGTGCCAGCAGTGAACTAGCGGGGGCCGGAGATACGCAGTATTTT CASSELAGAGDTQYF
TRBJ1-2 - - TRBV24-1 TGTGCCACCAGTGATTTAAGAGAATCTGGCTACACCTTC CATSDLRESGYTF
TRBJ2-6 TRBD1 - TRBV5-6 TGTGCCAGCAGAACAGGGGTTTCCGGGGCCAACGTCCTGACTTTC CASRTGVSGANVLTF
TRBJ2-4 TRBD1 - TRBV5-1 TGCGCCAGCAGCTCGGACAGGGACTTC CASSSDRDF
TRBJ2-7 TRBD1 - TRBV9 TGTGCCAGCAGCCCCGGACAGGGGGCCCACGAGCAGTACTTC CASSPGQGAHEQYF
TRBJ1-1 - - TRBV10-1 TGCGCCAGCAGTGGGGGTCCCGGGGACACTGAAGCTTTCTTT CASSGGPGDTEAFF
TRBJ2-7 - - TRBV19 TGTGCCAGTAGTATAGACCGACAGGTCCCCTACGAGCAGTACTTC CASSIDRQVPYEQYF
TRBJ2-7 - - TRBV7-3 TGTGCCAGCAGCCCAGCAGGGGCTAGCGGAAACTACGAGCAGTACTTC CASSPAGASGNYEQYF
TRBJ1-2 TRBD1 - TRBV27 TGTGCCAGCAGTGTCCGGAACAGGGGGAGTGGCTACACCTTC CASSVRNRGSGYTF
TRBJ2-3 TRBD1 - TRBV18 TGTGCCAGCTCGCCAAAGATGAACAGGGGGCAGAAGACAGATACGCAGTATTTT CASSPKMNRGQKTDTQYF
TRBJ2-1 TRBD1 - TRBV14 TGTGCCAGCAGCTGGGACAGGGTTAATGAGCAGTTCTTC CASSWDRVNEQFF
TRBJ1-5 TRBD1 - TRBV4-2 TGTGCCAGCAGCCAAGTTTCCGGGACAGGGACTCTTAGCAATCAGCCCCAGCATTTT CASSQVSGTGTLSNQPQHF
TRBJ1-6 TRBD1 - TRBV28 TGTGCCAGCAGTTTACAGGGGGCTGTTTCACCCCTCCACTTT CASSLQGAVSPLHF
TRBJ2-7 - - TRBV19 TGTGCCAGTAGTATCCTACAGGGCTACGAGCAGTACTTC CASSILQGYEQYF
TRBJ1-2 TRBD1 - TRBV10-2 TGCGCCAGCAGTGGGACAGGCTATGGCTACACCTTC CASSGTGYGYTF
TRBJ1-6 TRBD1 - TRBV5-8 TGTGCCAGCAGACCCAGGGGGTCCTATAATTCACCCCTCCACTTT CASRPRGSYNSPLHF
TRBJ2-2 TRBD2 - TRBV7-3 TGTGCCAGCAGCAAGGGACTAGCGGGGGGTGCCGGGGAGCTGTTTTTT CASSKGLAGGAGELFF
TRBJ2-1 - - TRBV7-2 TGTGCCAGCAGCTTAGAAGTAGGTGGACATAGCTCCTACAATGAGCAGTTCTTC CASSLEVGGHSSYNEQFF
TRBJ2-2 - - TRBV5-1 TGCGCCAGCAGCTCTACTTTTTCGGGGGGCGGCACCGGGGAGCTGTTTTTT CASSSTFSGGGTGELFF
TRBJ2-6 TRBD1 few TRBV6-2/TRBV6-3 TGTGCCAGCAGTTACCGGACAGGGGAGATAGCGGCCAACGTCCTGACTTTC CASSYRTGEIAANVLTF
TRBJ1-6 TRBD1 - TRBV7-7 TGTGCTAGCAGCTTAGCGGGGGACAGGGGTGTCCCGGGTAGTTCACCCCTCCACTTT CASSLAGDRGVPGSSPLHF
TRBJ2-7 - - TRBV2 TGTGCCAGCACCGAGTCTCGGGAGCAGTACTTC CASTESREQYF
TRBJ1-5 TRBD1 few TRBV19 TGTGCCAGTAAGGGGCTACGCCAGGGGGCCAATCAGCCCCAGCATTTT CASKGLRQGANQPQHF
TRBJ2-7 - - TRBV18 TGTGCCAGCTCACCTGCGTGGGAGCAGTACTTC CASSPAWEQYF
TRBJ2-5 - - TRBV7-7 TGTGCTAGCAGCCGAAGGCGGGCGGGACAAGAGACCCAGTACTTC CASSRRRAGQETQYF
TRBJ2-1 - - TRBV11-2 TGTGCCAGCACCCGATGGGCGGGACAGGAGCAGTTCTTC CASTRWAGQEQFF
TRBJ1-2 TRBD1 - TRBV10-3 TGTGCCATCACCGACGACAGGGTGGAGGGCTACACCTTC CAITDDRVEGYTF
TRBJ2-7 - - TRBV7-6 TGTGCCAGCAGCTTACAGGAGGGTCCCTCCTACGAGCAGTACTTC CASSLQEGPSYEQYF
TRBJ2-1 TRBD1 - TRBV2 TGTGCCAGCAGTCCAACAGGGGCAGGGGAGCAGTTCTTC CASSPTGAGEQFF
TRBJ2-2 TRBD1 - TRBV7-6 TGTGCCACCGCCCCCGGGACAGGCCTCACCGGGGAGCTGTTTTTT CATAPGTGLTGELFF
TRBJ2-3 TRBD1 - TRBV5-1 TGCGCCAGCAGCCCTGAGGACAGGCAGGCAGATACGCAGTATTTT CASSPEDRQADTQYF
TRBJ2-2 - - TRBV9 TGTGCCAGCAGCGCCCGAGGGGGTCTACGCAACACCGGGGAGCTGTTTTTT CASSARGGLRNTGELFF